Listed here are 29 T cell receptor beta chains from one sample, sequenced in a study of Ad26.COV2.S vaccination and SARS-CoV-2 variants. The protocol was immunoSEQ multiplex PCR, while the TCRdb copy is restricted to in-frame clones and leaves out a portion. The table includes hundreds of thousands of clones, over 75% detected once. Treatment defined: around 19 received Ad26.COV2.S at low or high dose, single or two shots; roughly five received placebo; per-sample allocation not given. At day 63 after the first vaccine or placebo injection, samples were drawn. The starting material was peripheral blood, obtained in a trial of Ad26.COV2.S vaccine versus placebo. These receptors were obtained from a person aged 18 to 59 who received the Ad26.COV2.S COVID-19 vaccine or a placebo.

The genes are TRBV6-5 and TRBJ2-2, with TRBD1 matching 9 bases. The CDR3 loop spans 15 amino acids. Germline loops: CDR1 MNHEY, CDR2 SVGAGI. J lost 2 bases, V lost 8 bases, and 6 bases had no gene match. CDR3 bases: TGTGCCAGCCACGGGGGACAGGGTAACACCGGGGAGCTGTTTTTT. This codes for CASHGGQGNTGELFF.

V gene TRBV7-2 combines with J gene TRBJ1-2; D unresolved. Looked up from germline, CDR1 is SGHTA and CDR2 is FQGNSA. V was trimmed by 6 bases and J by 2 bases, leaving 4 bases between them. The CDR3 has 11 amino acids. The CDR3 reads CASRSNYGYTF. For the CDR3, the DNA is TGTGCCAGCAGATCGAACTATGGCTACACCTTC.

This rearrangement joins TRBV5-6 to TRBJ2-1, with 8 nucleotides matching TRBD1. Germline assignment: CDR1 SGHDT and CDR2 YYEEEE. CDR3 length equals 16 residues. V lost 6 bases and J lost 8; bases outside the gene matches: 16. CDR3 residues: CASTRLGVDRVYEQFF. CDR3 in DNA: TGTGCCAGCACCCGACTCGGCGTGGACAGGGTCTATGAGCAGTTCTTC.

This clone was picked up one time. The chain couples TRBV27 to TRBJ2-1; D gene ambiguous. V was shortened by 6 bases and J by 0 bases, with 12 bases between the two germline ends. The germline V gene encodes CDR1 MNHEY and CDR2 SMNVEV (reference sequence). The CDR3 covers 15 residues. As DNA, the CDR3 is TGTGCCAGCAGCCCTACAACGAGCTCCTACAATGAGCAGTTCTTC. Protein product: CASSPTTSSYNEQFF.

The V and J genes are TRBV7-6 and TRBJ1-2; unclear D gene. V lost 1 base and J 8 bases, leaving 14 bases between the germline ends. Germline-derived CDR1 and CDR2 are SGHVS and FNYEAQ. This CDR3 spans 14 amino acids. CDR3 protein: CASSLEGSREGYTF. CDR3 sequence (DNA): TGTGCCAGCAGCTTAGAGGGAAGTCGGGAAGGCTACACCTTC.

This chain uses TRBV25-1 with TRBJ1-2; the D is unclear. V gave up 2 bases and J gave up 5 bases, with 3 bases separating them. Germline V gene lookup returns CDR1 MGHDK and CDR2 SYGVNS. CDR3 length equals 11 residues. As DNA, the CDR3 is TGTGCCAGCAGTGAAAGTTATGGCTACACCTTC. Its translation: CASSESYGYTF.

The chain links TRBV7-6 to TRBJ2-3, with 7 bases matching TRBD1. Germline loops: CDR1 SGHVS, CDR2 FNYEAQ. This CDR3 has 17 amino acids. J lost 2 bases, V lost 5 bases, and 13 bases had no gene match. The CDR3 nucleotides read TGTGCCAGCAGCCTCAGGGGGACGACCTCAACCACAGATACGCAGTATTTT. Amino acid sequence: CASSLRGTTSTTDTQYF.

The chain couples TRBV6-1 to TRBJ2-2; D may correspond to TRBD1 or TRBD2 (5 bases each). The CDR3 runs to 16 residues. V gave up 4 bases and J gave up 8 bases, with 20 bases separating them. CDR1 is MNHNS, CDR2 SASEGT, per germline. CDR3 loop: CASSGGTATLPGELFF. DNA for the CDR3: TGTGCCAGCAGTGGAGGGACGGCTACCCTTCCAGGGGAGCTGTTTTTT.

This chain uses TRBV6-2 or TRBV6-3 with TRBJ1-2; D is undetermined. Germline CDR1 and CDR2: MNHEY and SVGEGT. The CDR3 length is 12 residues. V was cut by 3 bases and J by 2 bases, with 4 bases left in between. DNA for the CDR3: TGTGCCAGCAGTTATAGAAACTATGGCTACACCTTC. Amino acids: CASSYRNYGYTF.

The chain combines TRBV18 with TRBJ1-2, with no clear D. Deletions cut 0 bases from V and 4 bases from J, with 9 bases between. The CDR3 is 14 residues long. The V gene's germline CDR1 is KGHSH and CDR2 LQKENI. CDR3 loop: CASSPPDHFYGYTF. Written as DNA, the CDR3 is TGTGCCAGCTCACCACCGGATCATTTCTATGGCTACACCTTC.

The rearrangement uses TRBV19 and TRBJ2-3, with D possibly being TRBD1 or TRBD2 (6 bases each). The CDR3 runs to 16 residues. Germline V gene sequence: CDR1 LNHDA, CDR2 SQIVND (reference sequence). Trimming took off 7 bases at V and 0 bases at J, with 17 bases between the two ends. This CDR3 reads CASTKWRGESTDTQYF. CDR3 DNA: TGTGCCAGTACCAAGTGGAGGGGGGAAAGCACAGATACGCAGTATTTT.

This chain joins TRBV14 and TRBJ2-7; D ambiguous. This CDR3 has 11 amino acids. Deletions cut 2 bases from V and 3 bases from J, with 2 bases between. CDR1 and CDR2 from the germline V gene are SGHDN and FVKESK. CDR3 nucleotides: TGTGCCAGCAGCCAACTCTACGAGCAGTACTTC. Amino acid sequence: CASSQLYEQYF.

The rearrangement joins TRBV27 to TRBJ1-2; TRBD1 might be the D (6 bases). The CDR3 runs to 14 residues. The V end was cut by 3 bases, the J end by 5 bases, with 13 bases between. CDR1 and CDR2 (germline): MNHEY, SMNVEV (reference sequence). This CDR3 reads CASSLRRGGYGYTF. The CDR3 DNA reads TGTGCCAGCAGTTTGCGCAGGGGTGGGTATGGCTACACCTTC.

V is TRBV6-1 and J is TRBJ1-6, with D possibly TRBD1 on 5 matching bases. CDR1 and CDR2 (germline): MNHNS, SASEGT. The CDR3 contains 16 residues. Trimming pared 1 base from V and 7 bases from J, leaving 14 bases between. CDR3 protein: CASSEVVGQGNSPLHF. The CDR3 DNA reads TGTGCCAGCAGTGAAGTGGTAGGGCAGGGAAATTCACCCCTCCACTTT.

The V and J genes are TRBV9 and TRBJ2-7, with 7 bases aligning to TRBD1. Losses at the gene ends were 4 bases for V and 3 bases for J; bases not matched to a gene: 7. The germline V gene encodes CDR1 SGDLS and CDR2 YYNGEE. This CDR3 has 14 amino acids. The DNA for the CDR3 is TGTGCCAGCAGCCCCGGGACAGCACTCTACGAGCAGTACTTC. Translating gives CASSPGTALYEQYF.

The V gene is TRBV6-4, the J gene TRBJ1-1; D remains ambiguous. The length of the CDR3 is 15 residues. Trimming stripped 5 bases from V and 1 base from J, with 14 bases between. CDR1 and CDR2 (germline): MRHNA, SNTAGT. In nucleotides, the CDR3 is TGTGCCAGCAGTAACGGTCGACGGTCGAACACTGAAGCTTTCTTT. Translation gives CASSNGRRSNTEAFF.

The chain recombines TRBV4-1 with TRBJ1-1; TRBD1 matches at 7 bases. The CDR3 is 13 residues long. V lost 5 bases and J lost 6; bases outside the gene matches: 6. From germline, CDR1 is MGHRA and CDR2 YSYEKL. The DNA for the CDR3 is TGCGCCAGCAGCAATCGACAGGGAGCTGAAGCTTTCTTT. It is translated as CASSNRQGAEAFF.

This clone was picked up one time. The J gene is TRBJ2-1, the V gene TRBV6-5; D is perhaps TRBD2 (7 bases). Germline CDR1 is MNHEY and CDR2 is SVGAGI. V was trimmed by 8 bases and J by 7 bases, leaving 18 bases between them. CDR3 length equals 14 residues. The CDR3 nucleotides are TGTGCCAGCGCCAACGGGGGGCGCAGGAATGAGCAGTTCTTC. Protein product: CASANGGRRNEQFF.

The CDR3 spells CASSLDQGVRETQYF. The CDR3 bases are TGTGCCAGCAGCTTAGATCAAGGGGTCAGAGAGACCCAGTACTTC. V and J are TRBV7-2 and TRBJ2-5; a weak D match, TRBD1 (5 bases). CDR1 and CDR2 from the germline V gene are SGHTA and FQGNSA. Deletions cut 1 base from V and 4 bases from J, with 13 bases between. This CDR3 is built from 15 residues. The whole variable domain, remainder taken from reference TRBV7-2 and TRBJ2-5, is GAGVSQSPSNKVTEKGKDVELRCDPISGHTALYWYRQSLGQGLEFLIYFQGNSAPDKSGLPSDRFSAERTGGSVSTLTIQRTQQEDSAVYLCASSLDQGVRETQYFGPGTRLLVL.

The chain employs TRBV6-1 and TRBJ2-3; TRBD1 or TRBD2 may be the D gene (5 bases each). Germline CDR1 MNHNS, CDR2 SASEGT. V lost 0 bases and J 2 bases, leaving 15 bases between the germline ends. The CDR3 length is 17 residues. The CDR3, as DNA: TGTGCCAGCAGTGAAGCCATATCTGGGGGATACACAGATACGCAGTATTTT. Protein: CASSEAISGGYTDTQYF.

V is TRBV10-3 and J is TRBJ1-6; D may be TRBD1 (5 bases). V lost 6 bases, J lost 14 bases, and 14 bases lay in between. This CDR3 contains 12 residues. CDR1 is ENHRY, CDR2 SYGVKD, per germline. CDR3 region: CAISGTGGTLHF. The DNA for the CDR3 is TGTGCCATCAGCGGGACGGGCGGGACCCTCCACTTT.

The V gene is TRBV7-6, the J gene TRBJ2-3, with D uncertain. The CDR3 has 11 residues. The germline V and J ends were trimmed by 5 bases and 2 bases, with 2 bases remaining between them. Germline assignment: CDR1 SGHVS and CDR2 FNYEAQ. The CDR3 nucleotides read TGTGCCAGCAGCCTCACAGATACGCAGTATTTT. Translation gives CASSLTDTQYF. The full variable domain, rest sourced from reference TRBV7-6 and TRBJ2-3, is GAGVSQSPRYKVTKRGQDVALRCDPISGHVSLYWYRQALGQGPEFLTYFNYEAQQDKSGLPNDRFSAERPEGSISTLTIQRTEQRDSAMYRCASSLTDTQYFGPGTRLTVL.

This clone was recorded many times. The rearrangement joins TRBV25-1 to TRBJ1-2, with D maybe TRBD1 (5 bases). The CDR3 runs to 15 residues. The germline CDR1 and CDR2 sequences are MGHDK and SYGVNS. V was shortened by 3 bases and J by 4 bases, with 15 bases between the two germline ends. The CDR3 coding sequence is TGTGCCAGCAGTGATCGAACAGGCCCTTTCTATGGCTACACCTTC. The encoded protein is CASSDRTGPFYGYTF.

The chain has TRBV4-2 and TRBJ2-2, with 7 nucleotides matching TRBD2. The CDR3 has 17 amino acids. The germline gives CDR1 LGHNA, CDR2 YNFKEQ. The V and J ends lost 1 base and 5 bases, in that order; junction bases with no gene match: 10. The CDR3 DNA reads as TGTGCCAGCAGCCAAGCAGGTTGGGCGGGGGTTACCGGGGAGCTGTTTTTT. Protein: CASSQAGWAGVTGELFF.

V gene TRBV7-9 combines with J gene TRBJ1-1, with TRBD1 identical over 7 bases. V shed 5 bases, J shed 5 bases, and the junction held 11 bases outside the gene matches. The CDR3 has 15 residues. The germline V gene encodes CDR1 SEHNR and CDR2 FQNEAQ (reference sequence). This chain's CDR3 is CASSPATGRWTEAFF. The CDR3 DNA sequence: TGTGCCAGCAGCCCCGCGACAGGGAGGTGGACTGAAGCTTTCTTT.

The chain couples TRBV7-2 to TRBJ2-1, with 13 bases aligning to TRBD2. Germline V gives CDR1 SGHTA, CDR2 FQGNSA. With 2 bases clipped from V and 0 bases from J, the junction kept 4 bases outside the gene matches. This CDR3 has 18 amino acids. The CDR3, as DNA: TGTGCCAGCAGCTTAACTAGCGGGGGGGCGTACTCCTACAATGAGCAGTTCTTC. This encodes CASSLTSGGAYSYNEQFF. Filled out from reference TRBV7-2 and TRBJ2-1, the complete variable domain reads GAGVSQSPSNKVTEKGKDVELRCDPISGHTALYWYRQSLGQGLEFLIYFQGNSAPDKSGLPSDRFSAERTGGSVSTLTIQRTQQEDSAVYLCASSLTSGGAYSYNEQFFGPGTRLTVL.

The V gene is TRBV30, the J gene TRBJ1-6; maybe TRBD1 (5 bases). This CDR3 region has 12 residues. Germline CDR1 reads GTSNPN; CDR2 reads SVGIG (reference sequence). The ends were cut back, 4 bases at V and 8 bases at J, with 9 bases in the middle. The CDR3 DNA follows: TGTGCCTGGATGTCGGGGGATTCACCCCTCCACTTT. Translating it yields CAWMSGDSPLHF.

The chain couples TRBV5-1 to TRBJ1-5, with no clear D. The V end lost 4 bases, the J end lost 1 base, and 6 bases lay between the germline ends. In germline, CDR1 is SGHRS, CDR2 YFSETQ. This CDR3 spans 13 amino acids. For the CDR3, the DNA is TGCGCCAGCAGCCCTGACAGCAATCAGCCCCAGCATTTT. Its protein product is CASSPDSNQPQHF.

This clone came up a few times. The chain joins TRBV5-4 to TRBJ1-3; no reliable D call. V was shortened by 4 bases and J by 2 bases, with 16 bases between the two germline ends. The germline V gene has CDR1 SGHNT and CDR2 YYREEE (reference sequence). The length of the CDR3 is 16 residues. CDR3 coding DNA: TGTGCCAGCAGCCCCAACTCCCCCGGGGCTGGAAACACCATATATTTT. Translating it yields CASSPNSPGAGNTIYF.